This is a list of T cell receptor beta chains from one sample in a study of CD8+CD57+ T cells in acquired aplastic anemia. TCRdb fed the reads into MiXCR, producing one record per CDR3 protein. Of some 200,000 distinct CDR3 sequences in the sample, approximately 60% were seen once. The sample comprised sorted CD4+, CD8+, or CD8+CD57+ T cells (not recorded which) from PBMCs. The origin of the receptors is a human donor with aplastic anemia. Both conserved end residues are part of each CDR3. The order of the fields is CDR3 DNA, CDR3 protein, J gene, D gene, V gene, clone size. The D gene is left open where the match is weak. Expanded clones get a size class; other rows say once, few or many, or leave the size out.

cdr3_nt: TGTGCCACCAGCAGAGATCGGGGGGATCAGCCCCAGCATTTT
cdr3_aa: CATSRDRGDQPQHF
j_call: TRBJ1-5
d_call: NA
v_call: TRBV15
clone_size: few

cdr3_nt: TGTGCCAGCAGCAAAGACAGCACCGTAACCTACGAGCAGTACTTC
cdr3_aa: CASSKDSTVTYEQYF
j_call: TRBJ2-7
d_call: NA
v_call: TRBV2
clone_size: NA

cdr3_nt: TGTGCCAGCGGGACCACAGTCTACGAGCAGTACTTC
cdr3_aa: CASGTTVYEQYF
j_call: TRBJ2-7
d_call: NA
v_call: TRBV27
clone_size: NA

cdr3_nt: TGTGCCAGTAGCCACCCGGCAGGGTCAGTCTACGAGCAGTACTTC
cdr3_aa: CASSHPAGSVYEQYF
j_call: TRBJ2-7
d_call: NA
v_call: TRBV19
clone_size: NA

cdr3_nt: TGTGCCAGCAGCCCCCGACCCGATAGCGGGAGAGGGGATGAGCAGTTCTTC
cdr3_aa: CASSPRPDSGRGDEQFF
j_call: TRBJ2-1
d_call: TRBD2
v_call: TRBV9
clone_size: NA

cdr3_nt: TGTGCCAGCAGCTTACAGGGGGCTGAAGCTTTCTTT
cdr3_aa: CASSLQGAEAFF
j_call: TRBJ1-1
d_call: TRBD1
v_call: TRBV7-2
clone_size: NA

cdr3_nt: TGTGCCACCAGCAGCTCCAGGTCGGGACAGGGCATCCTTCACTACAATGAGCAGTTCTTC
cdr3_aa: CATSSSRSGQGILHYNEQFF
j_call: TRBJ2-1
d_call: TRBD1
v_call: TRBV15
clone_size: NA

cdr3_nt: TGCAGCGTTTCAGGGGCCCTTGACTATGGCTACACCTTC
cdr3_aa: CSVSGALDYGYTF
j_call: TRBJ1-2
d_call: NA
v_call: TRBV29-1
clone_size: NA

cdr3_nt: TGTGCCAGCAGCCCGACAGGGGGCTGGCACGAGCAGTACTTC
cdr3_aa: CASSPTGGWHEQYF
j_call: TRBJ2-7
d_call: TRBD1
v_call: TRBV7-3
clone_size: NA

cdr3_nt: TGCGCCAGCAGCCCTCTTGAGGGACTTAAGCCCCAGCATTTT
cdr3_aa: CASSPLEGLKPQHF
j_call: TRBJ1-5
d_call: NA
v_call: TRBV5-1
clone_size: NA

cdr3_nt: TGTGCCAGCAGCCCACGGACAGCACTGAGGGAAAAACTGTTTTTT
cdr3_aa: CASSPRTALREKLFF
j_call: TRBJ1-4
d_call: NA
v_call: TRBV7-6
clone_size: NA

cdr3_nt: TGCGCCAGCGGAGAGGGGGCCGACTCTTACGAGCAGTACTTC
cdr3_aa: CASGEGADSYEQYF
j_call: TRBJ2-7
d_call: TRBD1
v_call: TRBV5-1
clone_size: NA

cdr3_nt: TGCAGTGCTAGAGTGGAACTAGCGGGAGTGTACGAGCAGTACTTC
cdr3_aa: CSARVELAGVYEQYF
j_call: TRBJ2-7
d_call: TRBD2
v_call: TRBV20-1
clone_size: once

cdr3_nt: TGTGCCAGCAGCGTAGCAGGGGGGGGATACGAGCAGTACTTC
cdr3_aa: CASSVAGGGYEQYF
j_call: TRBJ2-7
d_call: NA
v_call: TRBV5-1
clone_size: NA

cdr3_nt: TGTGCCAGCAGTCCCTCACTCGCGACAGGCCCCACCGGGGAGCTGTTTTTT
cdr3_aa: CASSPSLATGPTGELFF
j_call: TRBJ2-2
d_call: NA
v_call: TRBV10-3
clone_size: NA

cdr3_nt: TGTGCCAGCAAGATAGACGGATACGTTAGCAATCAGCCCCAGCATTTT
cdr3_aa: CASKIDGYVSNQPQHF
j_call: TRBJ1-5
d_call: NA
v_call: TRBV7-2
clone_size: NA

cdr3_nt: TGTGCCAGCAGCGAGGCCCTCTTGGGCGAGCAGTACTTC
cdr3_aa: CASSEALLGEQYF
j_call: TRBJ2-7
d_call: NA
v_call: TRBV9
clone_size: NA

cdr3_nt: TGCGCCAGCAGGATAACAGGGCTTGGGGCCAACGTCCTGACTTTC
cdr3_aa: CASRITGLGANVLTF
j_call: TRBJ2-6
d_call: NA
v_call: TRBV4-1
clone_size: NA

cdr3_nt: TGTGCCAGCAGCTTTAGTGGCTCCTACAATGAGCAGTTCTTC
cdr3_aa: CASSFSGSYNEQFF
j_call: TRBJ2-1
d_call: NA
v_call: TRBV7-6
clone_size: once

cdr3_nt: TGCAGTGCCAAGAGCGGGGGGCCTTTAGGGGAGACCCAGTACTTC
cdr3_aa: CSAKSGGPLGETQYF
j_call: TRBJ2-5
d_call: TRBD2
v_call: TRBV20-1
clone_size: NA

cdr3_nt: TGCAGTGCTAGAGATTGGACAGGGTACGACGAGCAGTACTTC
cdr3_aa: CSARDWTGYDEQYF
j_call: TRBJ2-7
d_call: TRBD1
v_call: TRBV20-1
clone_size: few

cdr3_nt: TGCGCCAGCACCCGATCAATAGACAGGGAAGAGACCCAGTACTTC
cdr3_aa: CASTRSIDREETQYF
j_call: TRBJ2-5
d_call: TRBD1
v_call: TRBV5-1
clone_size: once

cdr3_nt: TGCAGCGTTGAGGATCCGGGCATAAACTATGGCTACACCTTC
cdr3_aa: CSVEDPGINYGYTF
j_call: TRBJ1-2
d_call: NA
v_call: TRBV29-1
clone_size: few

cdr3_nt: TGTGCCATCAGTGAGTCGGAATCAGAGCAGTACTTC
cdr3_aa: CAISESESEQYF
j_call: TRBJ2-7
d_call: NA
v_call: TRBV10-3
clone_size: many

cdr3_nt: TGCAGCGTTGGGGCCAGGCTAGCGGGTAGGACTAGCACAGATACGCAGTATTTT
cdr3_aa: CSVGARLAGRTSTDTQYF
j_call: TRBJ2-3
d_call: TRBD2
v_call: TRBV29-1
clone_size: NA

cdr3_nt: TGTGCCAGCTCACCACAGACAGGTTCCTACGAGCAGTACTTC
cdr3_aa: CASSPQTGSYEQYF
j_call: TRBJ2-7
d_call: NA
v_call: TRBV18
clone_size: NA

cdr3_nt: TGTGCCAACAAAGCGGGAGACCACTACGAGCAGTACTTC
cdr3_aa: CANKAGDHYEQYF
j_call: TRBJ2-7
d_call: TRBD2
v_call: TRBV10-3
clone_size: NA

cdr3_nt: TGTGCCAGCAGCTCGGGCGGGACAGATACGCAGTATTTT
cdr3_aa: CASSSGGTDTQYF
j_call: TRBJ2-3
d_call: NA
v_call: TRBV7-3
clone_size: NA

cdr3_nt: TGTGCCAGCAGCGACACCTTCTCTGGGGCCAACGTCCTGACTTTC
cdr3_aa: CASSDTFSGANVLTF
j_call: TRBJ2-6
d_call: NA
v_call: TRBV7-9
clone_size: NA

cdr3_nt: TGCAGTGCTCTAAGAGGGACGGAGAACACAGATACGCAGTATTTT
cdr3_aa: CSALRGTENTDTQYF
j_call: TRBJ2-3
d_call: NA
v_call: TRBV20-1
clone_size: NA

cdr3_nt: TGCGCCAGCAGCTTGGGGGGACAGGGGACCTACGAGCAGTACTTC
cdr3_aa: CASSLGGQGTYEQYF
j_call: TRBJ2-7
d_call: TRBD1
v_call: TRBV5-1
clone_size: NA

cdr3_nt: TGTGCCAGTAGTATAGGACAGGAACCTCAGGGCTACACCTTC
cdr3_aa: CASSIGQEPQGYTF
j_call: TRBJ1-2
d_call: NA
v_call: TRBV19
clone_size: NA

cdr3_nt: TGTGCCATCAGCGGGACAGAGCAAGAGACCCAGTACTTC
cdr3_aa: CAISGTEQETQYF
j_call: TRBJ2-5
d_call: TRBD1
v_call: TRBV10-3
clone_size: NA

cdr3_nt: TGCGCCAGCAGCCAAGATAGTAAACAGGGCCCCAATGGCTACACCTTC
cdr3_aa: CASSQDSKQGPNGYTF
j_call: TRBJ1-2
d_call: NA
v_call: TRBV4-1
clone_size: many

cdr3_nt: TGTGCCAGCAGCCATAGCTACTCCTACGAGCAGTACTTC
cdr3_aa: CASSHSYSYEQYF
j_call: TRBJ2-7
d_call: NA
v_call: TRBV4-2
clone_size: NA

cdr3_nt: TGTGCCAGCAGTTTCGGGCAGGGGGGCTCCTACGAGCAGTACTTC
cdr3_aa: CASSFGQGGSYEQYF
j_call: TRBJ2-7
d_call: NA
v_call: TRBV12-3/TRBV12-4
clone_size: NA

cdr3_nt: TGTGCCAGCAGTTACGGGGGGAACACCTTC
cdr3_aa: CASSYGGNTF
j_call: TRBJ1-2
d_call: NA
v_call: TRBV12-3/TRBV12-4
clone_size: once

cdr3_nt: TGCAGTGCTCCATCGACTAGCAGCTACGAGCAGTACTTC
cdr3_aa: CSAPSTSSYEQYF
j_call: TRBJ2-7
d_call: TRBD2
v_call: TRBV20-1
clone_size: NA

cdr3_nt: TGTGCCAGTAGTTCCACCCGGAGGTTGGCCTATTACGAGCAGTACTTC
cdr3_aa: CASSSTRRLAYYEQYF
j_call: TRBJ2-7
d_call: NA
v_call: TRBV19
clone_size: NA

cdr3_nt: TGCGCCAGCAGCCAATCCAGCTCCTACGAGCAGTACTTC
cdr3_aa: CASSQSSSYEQYF
j_call: TRBJ2-7
d_call: NA
v_call: TRBV5-1
clone_size: NA

cdr3_nt: TGTGCCAGCAGCCAAACGCAGGGGGGTAAGGTAGAGCAGTTCTTC
cdr3_aa: CASSQTQGGKVEQFF
j_call: TRBJ2-1
d_call: NA
v_call: TRBV14
clone_size: NA

cdr3_nt: TGCAGTGCTAGAGATACCGTCTCCCTAGCTGAAGCTTTCTTT
cdr3_aa: CSARDTVSLAEAFF
j_call: TRBJ1-1
d_call: NA
v_call: TRBV20-1
clone_size: NA

cdr3_nt: TGCAGTGCTAGGCGCGGGGGGGCCTACAATGAGCAGTTCTTC
cdr3_aa: CSARRGGAYNEQFF
j_call: TRBJ2-1
d_call: TRBD2
v_call: TRBV20-1
clone_size: NA

cdr3_nt: TGTGCCAGCAGCTCGGCTACCCAAGAGACCCAGTACTTC
cdr3_aa: CASSSATQETQYF
j_call: TRBJ2-5
d_call: NA
v_call: TRBV5-5
clone_size: once

cdr3_nt: TGTGCCACCAGCAGAGGGATCGGGGGGGAGAACACTGAAGCTTTCTTT
cdr3_aa: CATSRGIGGENTEAFF
j_call: TRBJ1-1
d_call: NA
v_call: TRBV15
clone_size: NA

cdr3_nt: TGTGCCATTCGAGACGGCGGGGACACAGATACGCAGTATTTT
cdr3_aa: CAIRDGGDTDTQYF
j_call: TRBJ2-3
d_call: NA
v_call: TRBV10-3
clone_size: NA

cdr3_nt: TGTGCCGGGGCGTGGACTAGCGGGACTGAGCAGTTCTTC
cdr3_aa: CAGAWTSGTEQFF
j_call: TRBJ2-1
d_call: TRBD2
v_call: TRBV2
clone_size: few

cdr3_nt: TGTGCCACCAGCAGAACATCTCGTATGGGGGCGAACACTGAAGCTTTCTTT
cdr3_aa: CATSRTSRMGANTEAFF
j_call: TRBJ1-1
d_call: NA
v_call: TRBV15
clone_size: NA

cdr3_nt: TGTGCCAGCAGCCTGGACACCTCCTACGAGCAGTACTTC
cdr3_aa: CASSLDTSYEQYF
j_call: TRBJ2-7
d_call: NA
v_call: TRBV7-9
clone_size: many

cdr3_nt: TGCAGCGTTGAAGGACTAGCGGGGGACAATGAGCAGTTCTTC
cdr3_aa: CSVEGLAGDNEQFF
j_call: TRBJ2-1
d_call: TRBD2
v_call: TRBV29-1
clone_size: once

cdr3_nt: TGTGCCAGCAGGTTGTTAGGTCGATACGAGCAGTACTTC
cdr3_aa: CASRLLGRYEQYF
j_call: TRBJ2-7
d_call: NA
v_call: TRBV6-2/TRBV6-3
clone_size: many

cdr3_nt: TGTGCCAGCAGCTTAGCGGCCTACACAGATACGCAGTATTTT
cdr3_aa: CASSLAAYTDTQYF
j_call: TRBJ2-3
d_call: NA
v_call: TRBV7-2
clone_size: few

cdr3_nt: TGTGCCAGCAGCTACAGCTCCTACGAGCAGTACTTC
cdr3_aa: CASSYSSYEQYF
j_call: TRBJ2-7
d_call: NA
v_call: TRBV12-3/TRBV12-4
clone_size: few

cdr3_nt: TGTGCCAGCAGAGAAATAGGCGGGGGAGAGACCCAGTACTTC
cdr3_aa: CASREIGGGETQYF
j_call: TRBJ2-5
d_call: TRBD2
v_call: TRBV7-2
clone_size: NA

cdr3_nt: TGCGCCAGCACATCCCAGGTTTCCTACAATGAGCAGTTCTTC
cdr3_aa: CASTSQVSYNEQFF
j_call: TRBJ2-1
d_call: NA
v_call: TRBV5-1
clone_size: NA

cdr3_nt: TGTGCCACCAGTCCGGGGGGTGGCTATGGCTACACCTTC
cdr3_aa: CATSPGGGYGYTF
j_call: TRBJ1-2
d_call: NA
v_call: TRBV24-1
clone_size: NA

cdr3_nt: TGCAGTGCCCCAGTTCTAGCGGGGGATACGCAGTATTTT
cdr3_aa: CSAPVLAGDTQYF
j_call: TRBJ2-3
d_call: TRBD2
v_call: TRBV29-1
clone_size: once

cdr3_nt: TGTGCCAGCAGCAGTACCGGGACGGTTACTGAAGCTTTCTTT
cdr3_aa: CASSSTGTVTEAFF
j_call: TRBJ1-1
d_call: NA
v_call: TRBV9
clone_size: many